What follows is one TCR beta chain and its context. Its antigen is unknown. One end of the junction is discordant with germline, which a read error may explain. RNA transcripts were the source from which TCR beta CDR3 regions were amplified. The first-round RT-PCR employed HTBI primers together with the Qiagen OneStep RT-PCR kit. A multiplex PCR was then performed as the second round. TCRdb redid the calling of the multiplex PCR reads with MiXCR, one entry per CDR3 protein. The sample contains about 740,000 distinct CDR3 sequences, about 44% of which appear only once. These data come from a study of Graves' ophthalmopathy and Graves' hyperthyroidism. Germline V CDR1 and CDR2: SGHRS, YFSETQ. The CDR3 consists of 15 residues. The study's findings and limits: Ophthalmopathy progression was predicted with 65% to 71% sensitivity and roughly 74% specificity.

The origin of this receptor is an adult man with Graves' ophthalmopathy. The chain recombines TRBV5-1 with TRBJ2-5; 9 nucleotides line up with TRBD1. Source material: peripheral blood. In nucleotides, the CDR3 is TGCGCCAGCAAAATCCTGGGGACAGGGCAAGAGTCCCAGTACTTC. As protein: CASKILGTGQESQYF.